At least ten counts were recorded for the clone carrying this T cell receptor (beta chain). What it binds is not known. This entry comes from a study of T cell repertoires in cytomegalovirus infection. On the study more broadly: It can be stated that public TCR beta signatures indicated CMV infection as well as a matching HLA type.

TCRdb redid the calling of the reads with MiXCR, one entry per CDR3 protein. The data show around 280,000 distinct CDR3 sequences, about 8.8% seen once. This CDR3 is built from 16 residues. Between the trimmed V and J ends, which lost 5 bases and 0 bases, there was a span of 13 bases. In germline, CDR1 is SGHTA, CDR2 FQGNSA. Study conclusions and caveats: The study found HLA-C-restricted CMV-specific TCR beta clonotypes dominating the ex vivo response. Identification of carriers of CMV plus the relevant HLA was achieved through cumulative public TCR beta family frequency.

This chain joins TRBV7-2 and TRBJ1-4; tentative D call: TRBD1 (6 bases). The TCR comes from a human donor in good health (CMV status not recorded). Some clones in this sample may be carry-over from other donors' samples. The sample comprised PBMCs. As DNA, the CDR3 is TGTGCCAGCAGCCCCCGGACAGCCGCAACTAATGAAAAACTGTTTTTT. It encodes CASSPRTAATNEKLFF.